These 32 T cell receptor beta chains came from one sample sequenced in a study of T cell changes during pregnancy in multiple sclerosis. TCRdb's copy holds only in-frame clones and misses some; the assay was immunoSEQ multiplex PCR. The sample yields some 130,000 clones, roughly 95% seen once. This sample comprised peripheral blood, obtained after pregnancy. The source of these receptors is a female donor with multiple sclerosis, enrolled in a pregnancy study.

CDR3 nucleotide sequence: TGTGCCAGCAGGACCGGGGGGCAAGAGACCCAGTACTTC. It codes for CASRTGGQETQYF. This rearrangement joins TRBV28 to TRBJ2-5, with 7 nucleotides matching TRBD2. Germline trimming cut 6 bases from V and 2 bases from J; bases unmatched to any gene: 3. CDR1 and CDR2 (germline): MDHEN, SYDVKM. CDR3 length: 13 amino acids.

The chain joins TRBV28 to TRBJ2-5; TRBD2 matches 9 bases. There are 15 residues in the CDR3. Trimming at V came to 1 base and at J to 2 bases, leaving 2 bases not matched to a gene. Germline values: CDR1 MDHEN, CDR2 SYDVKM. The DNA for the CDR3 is TGTGCCAGCAGTTTATACCTAGCGGGGCAAGAGACCCAGTACTTC. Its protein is CASSLYLAGQETQYF.

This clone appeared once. CDR3 DNA sequence: TGTGCCTGGAGTGTAGGCGGGAGGGCCGCGGATACGCAGTATTTT. This translates into CAWSVGGRAADTQYF. This chain uses TRBV30 with TRBJ2-3, with 9 bases lining up with TRBD2. The CDR3 loop spans 15 amino acids. V shed 0 bases and J 6 bases; nucleotides not matched to a gene: 7. Germline V lookup: CDR1 GTSNPN, CDR2 SVGIG (reference sequence).

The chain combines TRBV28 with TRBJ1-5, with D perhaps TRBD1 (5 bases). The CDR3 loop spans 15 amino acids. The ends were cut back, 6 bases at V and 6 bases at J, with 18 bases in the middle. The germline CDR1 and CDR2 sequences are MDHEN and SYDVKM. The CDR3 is CASSSREGYSQPQHF. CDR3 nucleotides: TGTGCCAGCAGCTCCAGGGAAGGGTATAGTCAGCCCCAGCATTTT.

CDR3 in DNA: TGCGCCAGCAGCCAGGCGCTAGCGGGAGGAAGCTACGAGCAGTACTTC. Translated, it gives CASSQALAGGSYEQYF. The genes are TRBV4-1 and TRBJ2-7; 11 nucleotides line up with TRBD2. The germline V gene has CDR1 MGHRA and CDR2 YSYEKL. Germline trimming cut 3 bases from V and 3 bases from J; bases unmatched to any gene: 7. The CDR3 contains 16 residues.

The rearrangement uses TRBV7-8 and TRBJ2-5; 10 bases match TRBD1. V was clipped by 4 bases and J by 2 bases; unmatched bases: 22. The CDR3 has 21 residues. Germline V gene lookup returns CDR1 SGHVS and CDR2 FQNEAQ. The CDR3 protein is CASSYVKPGTGASYLQETQYF. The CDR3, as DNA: TGTGCCAGCAGCTACGTGAAACCCGGGACAGGGGCCTCATACTTACAAGAGACCCAGTACTTC. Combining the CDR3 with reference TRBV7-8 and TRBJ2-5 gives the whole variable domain GAGVSQSPRYKVAKRGQDVALRCDPISGHVSLFWYQQALGQGPEFLTYFQNEAQLDKSGLPSDRFFAERPEGSVSTLKIQRTQQEDSAVYLCASSYVKPGTGASYLQETQYFGPGTRLLVL.

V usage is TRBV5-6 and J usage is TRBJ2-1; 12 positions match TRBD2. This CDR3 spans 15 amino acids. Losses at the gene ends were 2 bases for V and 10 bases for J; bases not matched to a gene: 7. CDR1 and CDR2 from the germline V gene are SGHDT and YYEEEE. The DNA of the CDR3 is TGTGCCAGCAGCTTCGGACTAGCGGGAATCGGCGAGCAGTTCTTC. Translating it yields CASSFGLAGIGEQFF.

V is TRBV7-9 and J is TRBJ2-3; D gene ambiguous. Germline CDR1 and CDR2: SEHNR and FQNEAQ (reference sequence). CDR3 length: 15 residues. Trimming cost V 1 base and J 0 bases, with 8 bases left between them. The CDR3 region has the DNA TGTGCCAGCAGCTTAGGTGACTCGAGCACAGATACGCAGTATTTT. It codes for CASSLGDSSTDTQYF.

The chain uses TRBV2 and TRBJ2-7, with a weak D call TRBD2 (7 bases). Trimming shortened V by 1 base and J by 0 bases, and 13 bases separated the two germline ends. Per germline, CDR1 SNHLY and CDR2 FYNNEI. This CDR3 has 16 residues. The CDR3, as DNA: TGTGCCAGCAGTGAAGAAGGGGGGGGGATCTCCTACGAGCAGTACTTC. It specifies CASSEEGGGISYEQYF.

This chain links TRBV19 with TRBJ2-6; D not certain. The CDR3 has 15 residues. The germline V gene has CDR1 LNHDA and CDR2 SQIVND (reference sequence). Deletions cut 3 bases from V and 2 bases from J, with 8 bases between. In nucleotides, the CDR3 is TGTGCCAGTAGTATTGGGCCCCCTGGGGCCAACGTCCTGACTTTC. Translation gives CASSIGPPGANVLTF.

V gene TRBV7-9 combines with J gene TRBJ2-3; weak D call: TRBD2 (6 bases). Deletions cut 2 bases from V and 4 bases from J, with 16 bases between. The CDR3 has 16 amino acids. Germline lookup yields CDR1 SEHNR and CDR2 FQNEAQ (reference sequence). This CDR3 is CASSLFVDYDSDTQYF. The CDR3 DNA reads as TGTGCCAGCAGCTTATTTGTGGACTACGACTCAGATACGCAGTATTTT.

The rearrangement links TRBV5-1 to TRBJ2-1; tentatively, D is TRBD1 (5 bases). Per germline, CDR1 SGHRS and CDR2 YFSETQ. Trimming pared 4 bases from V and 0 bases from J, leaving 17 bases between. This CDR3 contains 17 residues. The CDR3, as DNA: TGCGCCAGCAGCCTCAGACACCGACAGAGCTCCTACAATGAGCAGTTCTTC. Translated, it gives CASSLRHRQSSYNEQFF. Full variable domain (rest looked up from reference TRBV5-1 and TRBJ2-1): KAGVTQTPRYLIKTRGQQVTLSCSPISGHRSVSWYQQTPGQGLQFLFEYFSETQRNKGNFPGRFSGRQFSNSRSEMNVSTLELGDSALYLCASSLRHRQSSYNEQFFGPGTRLTVL.

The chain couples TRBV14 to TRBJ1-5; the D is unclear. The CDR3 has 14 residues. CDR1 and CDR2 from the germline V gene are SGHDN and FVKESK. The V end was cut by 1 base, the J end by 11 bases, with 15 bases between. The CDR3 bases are TGTGCCAGCAGCCAAGGGCCAGGTTCATCGTCCCAGCATTTT. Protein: CASSQGPGSSSQHF.

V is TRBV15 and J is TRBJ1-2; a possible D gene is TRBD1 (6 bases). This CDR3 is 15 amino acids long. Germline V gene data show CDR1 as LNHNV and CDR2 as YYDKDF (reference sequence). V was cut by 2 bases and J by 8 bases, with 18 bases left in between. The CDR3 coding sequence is TGTGCCACCAGCAGAAGTTCCAGGGGAACAGGCGGCTACACCTTC. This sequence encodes CATSRSSRGTGGYTF.

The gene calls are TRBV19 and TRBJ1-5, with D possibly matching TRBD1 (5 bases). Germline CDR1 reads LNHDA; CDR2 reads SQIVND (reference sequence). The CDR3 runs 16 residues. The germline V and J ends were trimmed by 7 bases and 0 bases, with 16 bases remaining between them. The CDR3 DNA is TGTGCCAGTACGTCACAAGACAGTTATAGCAATCAGCCCCAGCATTTT. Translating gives CASTSQDSYSNQPQHF.

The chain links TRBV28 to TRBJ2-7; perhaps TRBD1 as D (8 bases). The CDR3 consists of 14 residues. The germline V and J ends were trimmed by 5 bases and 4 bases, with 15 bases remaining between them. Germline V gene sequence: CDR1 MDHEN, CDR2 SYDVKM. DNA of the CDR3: TGTGCCAGCAGTATAGGGGGGGACAGGTACGAGCAGTACTTC. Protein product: CASSIGGDRYEQYF.

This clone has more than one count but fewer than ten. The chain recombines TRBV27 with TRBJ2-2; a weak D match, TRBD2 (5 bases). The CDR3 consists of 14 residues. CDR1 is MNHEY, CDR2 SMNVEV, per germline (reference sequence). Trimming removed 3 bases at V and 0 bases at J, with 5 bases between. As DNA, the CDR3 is TGTGCCAGCAGTTTCGGGGCGAACACCGGGGAGCTGTTTTTT. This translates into CASSFGANTGELFF.

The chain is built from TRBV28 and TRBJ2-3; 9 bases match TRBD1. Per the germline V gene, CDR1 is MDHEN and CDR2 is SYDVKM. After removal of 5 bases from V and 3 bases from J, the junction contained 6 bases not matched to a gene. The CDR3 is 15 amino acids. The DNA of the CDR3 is TGTGCCAGCAGTCTAAGACAGGGGGGAACAGATACGCAGTATTTT. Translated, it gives CASSLRQGGTDTQYF.

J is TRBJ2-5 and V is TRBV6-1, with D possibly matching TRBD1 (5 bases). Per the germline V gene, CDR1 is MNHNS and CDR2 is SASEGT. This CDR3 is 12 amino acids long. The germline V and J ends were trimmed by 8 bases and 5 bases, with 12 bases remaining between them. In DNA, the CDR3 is TGTGCCAGCTTCACAGGAGTGGAGACCCAGTACTTC. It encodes CASFTGVETQYF.

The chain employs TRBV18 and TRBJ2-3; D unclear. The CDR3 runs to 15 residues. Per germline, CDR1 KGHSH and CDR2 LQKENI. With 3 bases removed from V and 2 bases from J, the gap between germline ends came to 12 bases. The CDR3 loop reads CASSPSRGPTDTQYF. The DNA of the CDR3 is TGTGCCAGCTCACCCTCCCGAGGCCCCACAGATACGCAGTATTTT.

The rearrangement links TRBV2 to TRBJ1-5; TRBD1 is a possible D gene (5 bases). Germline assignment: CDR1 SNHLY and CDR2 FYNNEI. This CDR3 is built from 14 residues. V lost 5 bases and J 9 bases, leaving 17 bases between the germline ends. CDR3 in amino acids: CASSPDSAGGPQHF. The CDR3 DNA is TGTGCCAGCAGTCCCGACAGCGCCGGGGGGCCCCAGCATTTT.

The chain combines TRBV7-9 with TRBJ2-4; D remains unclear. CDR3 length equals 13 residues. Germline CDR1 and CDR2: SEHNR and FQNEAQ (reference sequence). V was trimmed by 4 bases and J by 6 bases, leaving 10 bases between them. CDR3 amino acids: CASSSTIGNIQYF. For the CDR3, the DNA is TGTGCCAGCAGCTCAACGATCGGAAACATTCAGTACTTC.

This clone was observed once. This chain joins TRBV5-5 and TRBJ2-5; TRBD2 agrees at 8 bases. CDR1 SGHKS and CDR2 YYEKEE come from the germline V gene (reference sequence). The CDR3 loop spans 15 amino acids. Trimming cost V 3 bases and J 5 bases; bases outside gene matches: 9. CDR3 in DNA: TGTGCCAGCAGCTCACAAGCGGGAGCCGGCGAGACCCAGTACTTC. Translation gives CASSSQAGAGETQYF.

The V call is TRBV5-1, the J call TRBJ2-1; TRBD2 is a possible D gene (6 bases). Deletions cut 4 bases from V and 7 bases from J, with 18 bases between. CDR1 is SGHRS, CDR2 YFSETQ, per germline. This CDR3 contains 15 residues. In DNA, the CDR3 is TGCGCCAGCAGCACCCCCGGGACTGCCTCGAATGAGCAGTTCTTC. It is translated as CASSTPGTASNEQFF.

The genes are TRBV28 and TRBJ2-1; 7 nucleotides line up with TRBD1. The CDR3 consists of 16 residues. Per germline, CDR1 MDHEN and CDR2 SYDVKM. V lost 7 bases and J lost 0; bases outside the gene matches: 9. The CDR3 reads CASTESQGSSYNEQFF. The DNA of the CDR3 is TGTGCCAGCACCGAATCACAGGGGAGCTCCTACAATGAGCAGTTCTTC.

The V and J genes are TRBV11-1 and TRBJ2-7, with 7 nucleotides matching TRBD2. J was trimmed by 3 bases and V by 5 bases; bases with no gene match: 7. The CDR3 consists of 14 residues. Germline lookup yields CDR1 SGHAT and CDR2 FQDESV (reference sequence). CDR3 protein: CASSPRDYVYEQYF. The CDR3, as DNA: TGTGCCAGCAGCCCCCGGGACTACGTCTACGAGCAGTACTTC. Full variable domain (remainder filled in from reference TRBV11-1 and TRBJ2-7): EAEVAQSPRYKITEKSQAVAFWCDPISGHATLYWYRQILGQGPELLVQFQDESVVDDSQLPKDRFSAERLKGVDSTLKIQPAELGDSAMYLCASSPRDYVYEQYFGPGTRLTVT.

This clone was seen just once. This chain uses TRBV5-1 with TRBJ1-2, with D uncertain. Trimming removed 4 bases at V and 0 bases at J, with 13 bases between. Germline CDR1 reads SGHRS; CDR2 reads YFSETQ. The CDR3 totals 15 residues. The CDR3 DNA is TGCGCCAGCAGCGAAACAAATATCGCTAACTATGGCTACACCTTC. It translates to CASSETNIANYGYTF. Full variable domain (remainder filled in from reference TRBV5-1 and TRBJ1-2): KAGVTQTPRYLIKTRGQQVTLSCSPISGHRSVSWYQQTPGQGLQFLFEYFSETQRNKGNFPGRFSGRQFSNSRSEMNVSTLELGDSALYLCASSETNIANYGYTFGSGTRLTVV.

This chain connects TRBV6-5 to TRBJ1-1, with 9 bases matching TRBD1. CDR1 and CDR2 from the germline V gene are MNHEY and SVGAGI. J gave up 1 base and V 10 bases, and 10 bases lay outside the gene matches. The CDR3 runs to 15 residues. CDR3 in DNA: TGTGCCACGCGCCTCACGGGACAGGGGAACACTGAAGCTTTCTTT. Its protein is CATRLTGQGNTEAFF.

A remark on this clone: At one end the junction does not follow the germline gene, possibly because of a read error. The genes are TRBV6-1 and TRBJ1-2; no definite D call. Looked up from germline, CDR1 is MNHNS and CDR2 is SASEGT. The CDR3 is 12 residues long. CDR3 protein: CASSEGGWSAGF. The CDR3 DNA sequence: TGTGCCAGCAGTGAAGGCGGTTGGTCTGCGGGGTTC.

CDR3 loop: CASSSSGRRTGELFF. The CDR3 nucleotides are TGTGCCAGCAGTTCGAGCGGAAGACGCACCGGGGAGCTGTTTTTT. The rearrangement links TRBV6-5 to TRBJ2-2; perhaps TRBD2 as D (5 bases). This CDR3 is 15 amino acids long. CDR1 and CDR2 from the germline V gene are MNHEY and SVGAGI. Trimming stripped 4 bases from V and 4 bases from J, with 13 bases between.

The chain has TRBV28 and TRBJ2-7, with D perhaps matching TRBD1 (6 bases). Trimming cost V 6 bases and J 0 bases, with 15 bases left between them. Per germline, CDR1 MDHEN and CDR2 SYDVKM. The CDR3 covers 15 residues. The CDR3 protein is CASSPQGSHSYEQYF. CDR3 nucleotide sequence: TGTGCCAGCAGCCCCCAGGGGTCCCACTCCTACGAGCAGTACTTC. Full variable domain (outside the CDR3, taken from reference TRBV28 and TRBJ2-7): DVKVTQSSRYLVKRTGEKVFLECVQDMDHENMFWYRQDPGLGLRLIYFSYDVKMKEKGDIPEGYSVSREKKERFSLILESASTNQTSMYLCASSPQGSHSYEQYFGPGTRLTVT.

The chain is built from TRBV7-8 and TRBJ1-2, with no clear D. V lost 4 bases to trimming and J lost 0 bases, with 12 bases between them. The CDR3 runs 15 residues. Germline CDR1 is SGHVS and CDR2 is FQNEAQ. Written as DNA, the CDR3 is TGTGCCAGCAGCTCTCATGGGCAGGCTAACTATGGCTACACCTTC. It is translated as CASSSHGQANYGYTF.